This is a list of T cell receptor beta chains from one sample in a study of cytomegalovirus exposure and HLA in healthy donors. Repertoires were generated with immunoSEQ multiplex PCR, while TCRdb's copy carries only in-frame clones and drops some. The sample records some 120,000 clones, around 72% being singletons. Sequences were obtained from PBMCs. These receptors were obtained from a woman aged 40 to 50 in good health and CMV-seropositive. Both conserved end residues are part of each CDR3. The D gene is left open where the match is weak. Size is omitted from some rows. Given values are once, few, many or a class for expanded clones.

CASSLGPGGGNTEAFF	TGTGCCAGCAGCTTGGGGCCAGGGGGAGGGAACACTGAAGCTTTCTTT	few	TRBD1	TRBV5-6	TRBJ1-1
CASSPRQGSSYEQYF	TGTGCCAGCAGTCCGAGACAGGGAAGCTCCTACGAGCAGTACTTC	NA	TRBD1	TRBV6-5	TRBJ2-7
CASSLGTGNANVLTF	TGTGCCAGCAGCTTAGGGACAGGGAACGCCAACGTCCTGACTTTC	NA	TRBD1	TRBV11-2	TRBJ2-6
CASGRDSTDTQYF	TGTGCCAGCGGACGGGATAGCACAGATACGCAGTATTTT	NA	NA	TRBV6-5	TRBJ2-3
CATSRDYGGAFF	TGTGCCACCAGCAGAGATTACGGGGGAGCTTTCTTT	few	NA	TRBV15	TRBJ1-1
CASSPWGQGDYGYTF	TGTGCCAGCAGTCCATGGGGACAGGGAGACTATGGCTACACCTTC	NA	TRBD1	TRBV6-5	TRBJ1-2
CASRVGGALDYGYTF	TGCGCCAGCAGGGTCGGGGGGGCCTTAGACTATGGCTACACCTTC	NA	NA	TRBV5-1	TRBJ1-2
CASSSYRGTDTQYF	TGTGCCAGCAGCTCGTACAGGGGCACAGATACGCAGTATTTT	NA	NA	TRBV7-8	TRBJ2-3
CASSPLGQGLNSPLHF	TGTGCCAGCAGCCCCTTGGGGCAGGGACTGAATTCACCCCTCCACTTT	few	NA	TRBV5-6	TRBJ1-6
CASSGGGSGAQYF	TGTGCCAGCAGCGGGGGGGGTAGTGGAGCGCAGTATTTT	NA	TRBD2	TRBV7-9	TRBJ2-3
CASSSGEKLFF	TGTGCCAGCAGTTCGGGTGAAAAACTGTTTTTT	NA	NA	TRBV28	TRBJ1-4
CASSPRTGANTGELFF	TGTGCCAGCAGCCCACGGACAGGGGCGAACACCGGGGAGCTGTTTTTT	few	TRBD1	TRBV5-4	TRBJ2-2
CASSLGGRYEQYF	TGTGCCAGCAGCTTAGGTGGCCGTTACGAGCAGTACTTC	NA	NA	TRBV11-3	TRBJ2-7
CASSQRPDYGYTF	TGTGCCAGCTCACAGCGGCCAGACTATGGCTACACCTTC	NA	NA	TRBV27	TRBJ1-2
CASSVDGQGLDEQYF	TGTGCCAGCAGCGTCGATGGACAGGGACTGGACGAGCAGTACTTC	once	TRBD1	TRBV9	TRBJ2-7
CASSFSENTEAFF	TGTGCCAGCAGTTTCAGTGAGAACACTGAAGCTTTCTTT	NA	NA	TRBV7-2	TRBJ1-1
CASSRQGSYNEQFF	TGTGCCAGCAGTCGACAGGGTAGCTACAATGAGCAGTTCTTC	medium-sized	TRBD1	TRBV6-5	TRBJ2-1
CASSGLAGYNEQFF	TGCGCCAGCAGCGGGCTAGCGGGGTACAATGAGCAGTTCTTC	few	TRBD2	TRBV4-1	TRBJ2-1
CASSQAGLGEQYF	TGTGCCAGCAGCCAAGCGGGGTTGGGGGAGCAGTACTTC	once	TRBD2	TRBV9	TRBJ2-7
CASSPRMSSRQETQYF	TGTGCCAGCAGCCCGAGGATGTCTTCACGCCAAGAGACCCAGTACTTC	NA	NA	TRBV7-9	TRBJ2-5